This TCR beta chain stems from a study of T cells in Graves' hyperthyroidism and ophthalmopathy. Study results and limitations: Expanded thyroid clonotypes (above 0.001) were mostly also found in blood.

Graves' hyperthyroidism is called stable when ophthalmopathy does not progress within 18 months. Clinical symptoms, serum thyroxine and TRAb, thyroid ultrasound and orbital computed tomography were used for the diagnoses. With respect to this clonotype: What it recognizes is unknown.

Amplification targeted TCR beta CDR3 regions from RNA transcripts. Primed by the HTBI set, a first-round RT-PCR was run on the TCR CDR3. MiXCR, run by TCRdb on the multiplex PCR reads, gives a single entry per CDR3 protein. The sample carries approximately 740,000 distinct CDR3 sequences, 11% to 15% recorded once. Germline CDR1 reads SGDLS; CDR2 reads YYNGEE. This CDR3 comprises 16 residues. V trimming: 3 bases; J trimming: 1 base; junction bases outside the gene matches: 8. This TCR came from a woman aged 18-30 years with Graves' hyperthyroidism. The sequenced sample consisted of blood. This rearrangement joins TRBV9 to TRBJ1-1; TRBD1 matches at 8 bases. DNA of the CDR3: TGTGCCAGCAGCGCTCGAGACAGGGGTACGAACACTGAAGCTTTCTTT. Translating it yields CASSARDRGTNTEAFF.